One sample yielded the 29 T cell receptor beta chains listed below, sequenced in a study of shared clonotypes between healthy human individuals. Sequencing used immunoSEQ multiplex PCR; TCRdb keeps in-frame clones, though not all of them. The sample consists of 1.5 million to 1.9 million clones, 98% of them appearing once. Sequencing used naive CD4+ T cells sorted from blood. Subset described: CD45RA+ positively selected. These receptors originate from a man younger than 40 in good health.

The V gene is TRBV29-1, the J gene TRBJ1-1; no definite D call. CDR1 SQVTM and CDR2 ANQGSEA come from the germline V gene. The CDR3 sequence is 13 residues long. The V and J ends lost 1 base and 1 base respectively, with 7 bases between them. CDR3 nucleotides: TGCAGCGTTGAAGTTAACCCGAACACTGAAGCTTTCTTT. This codes for CSVEVNPNTEAFF.

The chain has TRBV5-6 and TRBJ2-7; D may correspond to TRBD1 or TRBD2 (5 bases each). The CDR3 consists of 15 residues. Germline V gene data show CDR1 as SGHDT and CDR2 as YYEEEE. V lost 3 bases, J lost 2 bases, and 15 bases lay in between. The CDR3 loop reads CASSWGIWGPYEQYF. The CDR3, as DNA: TGTGCCAGCAGCTGGGGAATTTGGGGACCCTACGAGCAGTACTTC.

The V gene is TRBV15, the J gene TRBJ2-7, with a possible D match to TRBD2 (6 bases). The CDR3 covers 14 residues. CDR1 is LNHNV, CDR2 YYDKDF, per germline (reference sequence). V lost 1 base, J lost 6 bases, and 13 bases lay in between. The CDR3 reads CATSRAGSTAEQYF. CDR3 nucleotide sequence: TGTGCCACCAGCAGAGCCGGGAGCACAGCCGAGCAGTACTTC.

The chain couples TRBV10-3 to TRBJ2-3, with 7 nucleotides matching TRBD2. J lost 0 bases, V lost 4 bases, and 4 bases had no gene match. The CDR3 extends over 15 amino acids. The germline V gene has CDR1 ENHRY and CDR2 SYGVKD. The CDR3, as DNA: TGTGCCATCAGTGCCCTAGCGGAAAGCACAGATACGCAGTATTTT. This codes for CAISALAESTDTQYF.

CDR3 in DNA: TGTGCCAGCAGCTTACGACAGAGGGGTGGCTACACCTTC. Translation: CASSLRQRGGYTF. The V call is TRBV7-2, the J call TRBJ1-2, with D possibly matching TRBD1 (5 bases). The V end was cut by 2 bases, the J end by 7 bases, with 11 bases between. Germline V gene data show CDR1 as SGHTA and CDR2 as FQGNSA. The CDR3 runs to 13 residues.

The chain couples TRBV11-2 to TRBJ2-1, with D hard to call. The CDR3 covers 19 residues. The germline V gene has CDR1 SGHAT and CDR2 FQNNGV. V was cut by 3 bases and J by 4 bases, with 25 bases left in between. This chain's CDR3 is CASSLARFGPVKSYNEQFF. CDR3 DNA: TGTGCCAGCAGCTTGGCAAGATTTGGTCCAGTAAAATCTTACAATGAGCAGTTCTTC.

This chain uses TRBV7-2 with TRBJ1-5; 10 nucleotides line up with TRBD1. The CDR3 extends over 15 amino acids. Germline V lookup: CDR1 SGHTA, CDR2 FQGNSA. The J segment lost 2 bases and the V segment lost 3 bases, leaving 1 base of the junction unmatched. The CDR3 spells CASSFGTGGNQPQHF. In DNA, the CDR3 is TGTGCCAGCAGCTTCGGGACAGGGGGCAATCAGCCCCAGCATTTT.

This chain connects TRBV5-6 to TRBJ2-3; maybe TRBD2 (6 bases). The CDR3 loop spans 16 amino acids. Germline-derived CDR1 and CDR2 are SGHDT and YYEEEE. The V and J ends lost 1 base and 2 bases respectively, with 14 bases between them. The chain's CDR3 is CASSLMVADHTDTQYF. Written as DNA, the CDR3 is TGTGCCAGCAGCTTGATGGTAGCGGACCACACAGATACGCAGTATTTT.

The J gene is TRBJ2-2, the V gene TRBV14; D remains unclear. This CDR3 has 15 amino acids. The V end was cut by 2 bases, the J end by 4 bases, with 11 bases between. The germline V gene has CDR1 SGHDN and CDR2 FVKESK. In DNA form, the CDR3 reads TGTGCCAGCAGCCAATATGAGCGTCTCACCGGGGAGCTGTTTTTT. Translated, it gives CASSQYERLTGELFF.

This sequence joins TRBV11-2 and TRBJ2-1; TRBD2 matches 10 bases. Germline-derived CDR1 and CDR2 are SGHAT and FQNNGV. Unmatched junction bases numbered 9, after V lost 3 bases and J lost 7 bases. The CDR3 has 16 residues. The CDR3 coding sequence is TGTGCCAGCAGCTTTGCGGCTAGCGGGAGCTGGAATGAGCAGTTCTTC. This sequence encodes CASSFAASGSWNEQFF.

A remark on this clone: This same CDR3 is encoded by further DNA sequences in the sample. This chain uses TRBV5-1 with TRBJ1-4; weak D call: TRBD1 (5 bases). The CDR3 consists of 15 residues. The germline gives CDR1 SGHRS, CDR2 YFSETQ. V shed 0 bases and J shed 1 base, with 7 bases lying between them. CDR3 sequence: CASSLAGGTNEKLFF. DNA for the CDR3: TGCGCCAGCAGCTTGGCCGGGGGAACTAATGAAAAACTGTTTTTT.

V is TRBV7-9 and J is TRBJ2-2; D is perhaps TRBD2 (5 bases). The CDR3 runs to 17 residues. The germline V gene encodes CDR1 SEHNR and CDR2 FQNEAQ (reference sequence). V was pared by 0 bases and J by 0 bases, with 11 bases between. The DNA for the CDR3 is TGTGCCAGCAGCTTAGCGCGGGTAGCGACGAACACCGGGGAGCTGTTTTTT. Its translation: CASSLARVATNTGELFF.

This clone was detected only once. V usage is TRBV30 and J usage is TRBJ2-3; TRBD2 aligns across 10 bases. Germline lookup yields CDR1 GTSNPN and CDR2 SVGIG (reference sequence). This CDR3 has 16 residues. V was clipped by 5 bases and J by 0 bases; unmatched bases: 8. This CDR3 reads CAWVASGGPSTDTQYF. The CDR3 coding sequence is TGTGCCTGGGTCGCTAGCGGGGGCCCTAGCACAGATACGCAGTATTTT.

This chain connects TRBV18 to TRBJ2-1, with 12 bases that match TRBD2. CDR3 size: 17 residues. Germline CDR1 reads KGHSH; CDR2 reads LQKENI. The trim removed 1 base at V and 7 bases at J, leaving 8 bases unmatched. The CDR3 protein is CASSPLTSGSLGNEQFF. The CDR3 region has the DNA TGTGCCAGCTCACCACTGACTAGCGGGAGCCTAGGGAATGAGCAGTTCTTC.

This clone appeared a single time. The V and J genes are TRBV11-2 and TRBJ2-7, with 7 bases identical to TRBD2. The germline CDR1 and CDR2 sequences are SGHAT and FQNNGV. CDR3 length equals 15 residues. V shed 5 bases and J 4 bases; nucleotides not matched to a gene: 11. Written as DNA, the CDR3 is TGTGCCAGCAGCGAACTACTAGCGAGAGAGTACGAGCAGTACTTC. This codes for CASSELLAREYEQYF.

The chain employs TRBV28 and TRBJ1-3, with unresolved D. The CDR3 is 14 amino acids. Germline values: CDR1 MDHEN, CDR2 SYDVKM. V lost 6 bases, J lost 0 bases, and 9 bases lay in between. The CDR3 DNA follows: TGTGCCAGCAGCTCCCAGCCCTCTGGAAACACCATATATTTT. Translating gives CASSSQPSGNTIYF.

This clone was detected once. The chain combines TRBV7-8 with TRBJ2-7, with a possible D match to TRBD1 (5 bases). CDR3 size: 17 residues. Per germline, CDR1 SGHVS and CDR2 FQNEAQ. Deletions cut 1 base from V and 3 bases from J, with 19 bases between. CDR3 residues: CASSLDQLGQGGYEQYF. For the CDR3, the DNA is TGTGCCAGCAGCTTAGACCAACTGGGGCAGGGTGGCTACGAGCAGTACTTC. The whole variable domain, filled in from reference TRBV7-8 and TRBJ2-7, reads GAGVSQSPRYKVAKRGQDVALRCDPISGHVSLFWYQQALGQGPEFLTYFQNEAQLDKSGLPSDRFFAERPEGSVSTLKIQRTQQEDSAVYLCASSLDQLGQGGYEQYFGPGTRLTVT.

The chain couples TRBV12-2 to TRBJ1-5. TRBV12-2 has pseudogene status. This CDR3 contains 15 residues. The DNA of the CDR3 is TGTGCAAGTCGCTTAGGCCCGTTGGGGATTTGGCCCCAGCATTTT. Its protein is CASRLGPLGIWPQHF.

The chain recombines TRBV6-6 with TRBJ2-7; 11 bases match TRBD2. CDR1 is MNHNY, CDR2 SVGAGI, per germline (reference sequence). V was clipped by 6 bases and J by 2 bases; unmatched bases: 6. The CDR3 is made up of 15 amino acids. DNA for the CDR3: TGTGCCAGCAGGGGAACTAGCGGGAGCACCTACGAGCAGTACTTC. Amino acids: CASRGTSGSTYEQYF.

The chain joins TRBV5-1 to TRBJ2-6, with TRBD1 matching 8 bases. From germline, CDR1 is SGHRS and CDR2 YFSETQ. Germline trimming cut 4 bases from V and 2 bases from J; bases unmatched to any gene: 11. The length of the CDR3 is 18 residues. The CDR3 sequence: CASSHRQGALAGANVLTF. As DNA, the CDR3 is TGCGCCAGCAGCCACCGTCAGGGGGCGTTGGCTGGGGCCAACGTCCTGACTTTC.

This chain connects TRBV6-5 to TRBJ2-7; possibly TRBD2 for D (5 bases). The V gene lost 7 bases and the J gene lost 4 bases, with 20 bases spanning the gap. This CDR3 is 15 amino acids long. CDR1 MNHEY and CDR2 SVGAGI come from the germline V gene. The CDR3 DNA follows: TGTGCCAGCACCCCCCTCAGCAACGGGATGTACGAGCAGTACTTC. Translated, it gives CASTPLSNGMYEQYF.

This chain uses TRBV4-1 with TRBJ1-3, with 8 bases matching TRBD1. The CDR3 length is 18 residues. The ends lost 1 base at V and 4 bases at J; junction bases unmatched: 12. CDR1 is MGHRA, CDR2 YSYEKL, per germline. CDR3 DNA sequence: TGCGCCAGCAGCCAAGGGACAGGGATCGCAAGGGTAGGAAACACCATATATTTT. It yields the protein CASSQGTGIARVGNTIYF.

This clone was recorded once. The chain employs TRBV15 and TRBJ2-2; D is unclear. Trimming stripped 3 bases from V and 6 bases from J, with 5 bases between. The CDR3 is 12 residues long. Germline V gene sequence: CDR1 LNHNV, CDR2 YYDKDF (reference sequence). In DNA form, the CDR3 reads TGTGCCACCAGCAGCGCGGCCGGGGAGCTGTTTTTT. Amino acid sequence: CATSSAAGELFF.

V gene TRBV7-8 combines with J gene TRBJ2-1, with a weak D call TRBD2 (5 bases). The CDR3 loop spans 12 amino acids. CDR1 is SGHVS and CDR2 is FQNEAQ in the germline V gene. Trimming pared 5 bases from V and 9 bases from J, leaving 11 bases between. The CDR3 is CASSRAGAEQFF. In DNA, the CDR3 is TGTGCCAGCAGCCGGGCGGGTGCTGAGCAGTTCTTC.

The genes are TRBV4-2 and TRBJ2-3; D is possibly TRBD2 (5 bases). The CDR3 runs to 13 residues. In germline, CDR1 is LGHNA, CDR2 YNFKEQ. With 8 bases removed from V and 1 base from J, the gap between germline ends came to 10 bases. This CDR3 is CASGSQGTDTQYF. The CDR3 DNA reads TGTGCCAGCGGGAGCCAGGGCACAGATACGCAGTATTTT.

This chain links TRBV6-1 with TRBJ2-6, with D perhaps TRBD1 (5 bases). The CDR3 is 17 amino acids. V was trimmed by 0 bases and J by 2 bases, leaving 11 bases between them. The germline CDR1 and CDR2 sequences are MNHNS and SASEGT. CDR3 sequence: CASSEAHYRPGANVLTF. CDR3 DNA sequence: TGTGCCAGCAGTGAAGCTCACTACAGGCCTGGGGCCAACGTCCTGACTTTC.

The V and J genes are TRBV6-1 and TRBJ1-1, with D perhaps TRBD1 (5 bases). The CDR3 covers 13 residues. Germline CDR1 and CDR2: MNHNS and SASEGT. Trimming removed 6 bases at V and 1 base at J, with 9 bases between. CDR3 nucleotide sequence: TGTGCCAGCAGCCGAGACAGGAACACTGAAGCTTTCTTT. Protein product: CASSRDRNTEAFF.

The gene calls are TRBV7-8 and TRBJ2-5, with D perhaps TRBD1 (6 bases). This CDR3 is 18 amino acids long. With 5 bases removed from V and 2 bases from J, the gap between germline ends came to 24 bases. The germline V gene encodes CDR1 SGHVS and CDR2 FQNEAQ. CDR3 nucleotides: TGTGCCAGCAGCCCGGGTTGGATGAGGGGGTCGAAACAAGAGACCCAGTACTTC. Translated: CASSPGWMRGSKQETQYF.

In regard to this clone: This specimen includes other DNA sequences encoding the same CDR3. The V gene is TRBV5-1, the J gene TRBJ2-7; maybe TRBD1 (7 bases). Trimming pared 0 bases from V and 1 base from J, leaving 8 bases between. The CDR3 loop spans 14 amino acids. The germline CDR1 and CDR2 sequences are SGHRS and YFSETQ. Written as DNA, the CDR3 is TGCGCCAGCAGCTTGGCAGGGGGGTCCTACGAGCAGTACTTC. Its protein is CASSLAGGSYEQYF.